This TCR beta chain emerged from a study of a mutant IDH1 vaccine in newly diagnosed glioma. Study-wide context: Radiotherapy, temozolomide, or both had been given previously, and both were given to most. The study's findings and limits: Vaccine-induced immune responses were detected in approximately 93% of patients.

Germline V gives CDR1 SGHDN, CDR2 FVKESK. CDR3 length equals 23 residues. Trimming left V 4 bases short and J 3 bases short, with 37 bases between. Time point defined: baseline, week 1 (first vaccination visit). Treatment described: pre-vaccination baseline after standard-of-care therapy. Those who donated had recent WHO grade 3 or 4 IDH1-mutant, ATRX-lost astrocytomas. The assay was immunoSEQ multiplex PCR, and TCRdb's table has in-frame clones only and misses some. The sample lists about 54,000 clones; 65% to 85% were seen once. As for this clone: Its antigen is undetermined.

The source was PBMCs, collected from a glioma patient treated with radiotherapy, temozolomide or both. This chain connects TRBV14 to TRBJ1-5, with no clear D. The origin of this receptor is a young man with glioma. In nucleotides, the CDR3 is TGTGCCAGCAGCCGCTATTACCCCGCTACTGATCGGACCTTGCGAGGTAACAATCAGCCCCAGCATTTT. Translation gives CASSRYYPATDRTLRGNNQPQHF.